One and the same sample provided the 3 T cell receptor beta chains below, sequenced in a study of early T cells in non-severe SARS-CoV-2 infection. TCRdb re-called the 5' RACE reads through MiXCR, storing one row per CDR3 protein. The table has fewer than 60,000 distinct CDR3 sequences, about 4% seen once; the top ten hold about 6%. The sample comprised whole blood. These receptors all come from an adult who was a healthcare worker with PCR-confirmed SARS-CoV-2 infection or an uninfected control (not recorded which).

In this sample, this clonotype turned up many times. This sequence joins TRBV9 and TRBJ2-4; tentatively, D is TRBD2 (5 bases). Trimming pared 4 bases from V and 1 base from J, leaving 12 bases between. Germline CDR1 SGDLS, CDR2 YYNGEE. This CDR3 spans 15 amino acids. The CDR3 sequence: CASSHRPGAKNIQYF. CDR3 DNA: TGTGCCAGCAGCCACCGACCGGGGGCCAAAAACATTCAGTACTTC.

This clonotype appeared many times. The chain has TRBV6-5 and TRBJ1-6; 8 nucleotides line up with TRBD1. V was pared by 0 bases and J by 0 bases, with 10 bases of the junction left unmatched. Germline-derived CDR1 and CDR2 are MNHEY and SVGAGI. The CDR3 extends over 20 amino acids. CDR3 sequence reads: CASSYSSFTGGDSYNSPLHF. In DNA form, the CDR3 reads TGTGCCAGCAGTTACTCGAGCTTCACAGGGGGAGACTCCTATAATTCACCCCTCCACTTT.

There are many counts of this clonotype. CDR3 in amino acids: CASSEYRGQLPQHF. The DNA of the CDR3 is TGTGCCAGCAGCGAATACAGGGGGCAGCTGCCCCAGCATTTT. The rearrangement links TRBV7-2 to TRBJ1-5, with 9 bases lining up with TRBD1. This CDR3 is 14 amino acids long. Germline V gene data show CDR1 as SGHTA and CDR2 as FQGNSA. J was trimmed by 9 bases and V by 5 bases; bases with no gene match: 8.